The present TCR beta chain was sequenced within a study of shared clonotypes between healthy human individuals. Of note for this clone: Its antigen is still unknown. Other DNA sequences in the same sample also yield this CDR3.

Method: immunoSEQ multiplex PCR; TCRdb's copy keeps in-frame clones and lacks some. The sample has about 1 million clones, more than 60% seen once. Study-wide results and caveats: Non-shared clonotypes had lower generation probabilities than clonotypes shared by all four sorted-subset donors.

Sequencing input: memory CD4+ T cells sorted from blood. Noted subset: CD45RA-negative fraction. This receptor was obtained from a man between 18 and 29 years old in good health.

CDR3 nucleotide sequence: TGCAGCGTTGAGAGAGGGGGCCACGAGCAGTACTTC. Protein: CSVERGGHEQYF. The J gene is TRBJ2-7, the V gene TRBV29-1; 7 bases map to TRBD1. The germline CDR1 and CDR2 sequences are SQVTM and ANQGSEA. The trim removed 3 bases at V and 5 bases at J, leaving 4 bases unmatched. This CDR3 contains 12 residues.